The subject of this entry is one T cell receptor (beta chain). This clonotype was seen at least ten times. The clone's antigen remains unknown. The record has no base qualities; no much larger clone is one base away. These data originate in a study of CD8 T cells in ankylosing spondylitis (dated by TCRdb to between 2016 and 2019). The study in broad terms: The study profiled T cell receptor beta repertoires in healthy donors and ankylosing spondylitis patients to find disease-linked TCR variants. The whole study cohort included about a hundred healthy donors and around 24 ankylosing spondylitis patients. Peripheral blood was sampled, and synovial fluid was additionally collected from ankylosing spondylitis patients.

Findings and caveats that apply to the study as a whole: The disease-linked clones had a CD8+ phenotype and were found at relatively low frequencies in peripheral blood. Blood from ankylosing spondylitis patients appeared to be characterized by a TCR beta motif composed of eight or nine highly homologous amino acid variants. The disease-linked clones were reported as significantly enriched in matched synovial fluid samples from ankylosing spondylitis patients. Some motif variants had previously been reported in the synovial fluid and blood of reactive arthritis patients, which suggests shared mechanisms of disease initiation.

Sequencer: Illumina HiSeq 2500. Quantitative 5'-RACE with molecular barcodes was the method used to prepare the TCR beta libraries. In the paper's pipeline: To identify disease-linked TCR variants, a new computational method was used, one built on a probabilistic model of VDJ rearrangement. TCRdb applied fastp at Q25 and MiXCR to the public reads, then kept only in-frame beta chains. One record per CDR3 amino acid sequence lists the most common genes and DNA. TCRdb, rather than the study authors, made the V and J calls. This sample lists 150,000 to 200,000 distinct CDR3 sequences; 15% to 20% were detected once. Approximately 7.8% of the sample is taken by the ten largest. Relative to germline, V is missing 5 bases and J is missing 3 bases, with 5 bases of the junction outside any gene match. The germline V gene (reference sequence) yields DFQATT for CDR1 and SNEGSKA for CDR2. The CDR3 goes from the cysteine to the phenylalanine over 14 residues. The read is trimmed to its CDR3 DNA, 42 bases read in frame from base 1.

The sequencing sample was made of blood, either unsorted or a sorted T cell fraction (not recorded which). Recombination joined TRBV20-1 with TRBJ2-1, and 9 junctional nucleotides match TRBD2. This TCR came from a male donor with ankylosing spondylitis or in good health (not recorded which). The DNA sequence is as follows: TGCAGTGCTGAAGGGACTAGCAGCTACAATGAGCAGTTCTTC. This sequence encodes CSAEGTSSYNEQFF.